Listed below are T cell receptor beta chains from one sample, sequenced in a study of vaccination and CD4 T cells after COVID-19. The antigens of these receptors remain unknown. TCRdb reprocessed the PCR reads via MiXCR and lists one record per CDR3 protein. The table shows fewer than 25,000 distinct CDR3 sequences, with 40% to 50% occurring only once. Source: CD4+ T cells from blood, cultured in vitro, taken about 7 months after SARS-CoV-2 vaccination. These receptors came from a human donor who had recovered from COVID-19. CDR3s include the opening cysteine and the closing phenylalanine or tryptophan. D genes are given only for firm matches. Only some rows state a clone size, as once, few, many or a class for expanded clones.

medium-sized,TRBJ2-7,TRBV6-1,TRBD1,TGTGCCAGCAGTCGAAACCGGGACAGGGTAGCAAACGAGCAGTACTTC,CASSRNRDRVANEQYF
.,TRBJ2-5,TRBV12-3/TRBV12-4,.,TGTGCCAGCACCTTCACTCGAGGGACCCAGTACTTC,CASTFTRGTQYF
once,TRBJ2-2,TRBV28,.,TGTGCCAGCAGTTTATTGGACACCGGGGAGCTGTTTTTT,CASSLLDTGELFF
few,TRBJ1-5,TRBV20-1,.,TGCAGTGCTAGATACGGAACAGGGTATCAGCCCCAGCATTTT,CSARYGTGYQPQHF
few,TRBJ2-1,TRBV24-1,TRBD2,TGTGCCACCAGTGATCCTAGAGCGGGAGGCTCCTGGTTAGAGCAGTTCTTC,CATSDPRAGGSWLEQFF
few,TRBJ2-3,TRBV6-1,.,TGTGCCAGCAGTGACAGGTGCGCAGATACGCAGTATTTT,CASSDRCADTQYF
few,TRBJ2-1,TRBV7-9,TRBD2,TGTGCCAGCGGCCGGGGGGGGGCCAATGAGCAGTTCTTC,CASGRGGANEQFF
.,TRBJ1-2,TRBV24-1,TRBD1,TGTGCCACCAGTGATTTGTTGCCGGGACAGGGGTTTCGCTACACCTTC,CATSDLLPGQGFRYTF
.,TRBJ2-7,TRBV7-2,.,TGTGCCAGCAGCTTAGCGTTAGGGAGCACCTACGAGCAGTACTTC,CASSLALGSTYEQYF
.,TRBJ1-2,TRBV19,.,TGTGCCAGTGAAAGGCGGCTCAACTGGGGCTACACCTTC,CASERRLNWGYTF
.,TRBJ2-7,TRBV5-6,.,TGTGCCAGCAGCTTTTCGAACCTTACAGGGCCACGTCCCCACTTC,CASSFSNLTGPRPHF
.,TRBJ2-5,TRBV6-5,TRBD2,TGTGCCAGCAGTTTTGGACTAGCGGGACGGACCCAGTACTTC,CASSFGLAGRTQYF
.,TRBJ2-7,TRBV7-8,TRBD1,TGTGCCAGCAGCTCAGACAGGGGCGGATACGAGCAGTACTTC,CASSSDRGGYEQYF
few,TRBJ2-7,TRBV6-1,.,TGTGCCAGCGTCCCTCCAGGGCGATCCTACGAGCAGTACTTC,CASVPPGRSYEQYF
few,TRBJ2-3,TRBV28,TRBD2,TGTGCCAGCAGTTTCCAACGACTTCTAGCGGGAGGGCTCCCCTCAGATACGCAGTATTTT,CASSFQRLLAGGLPSDTQYF
.,TRBJ2-3,TRBV6-1,.,TGTGCCAGCAGTCTGTCCCCATCCCGCGCGGCAGATACGCAGTATTTT,CASSLSPSRAADTQYF
.,TRBJ2-5,TRBV10-3,TRBD1,TGTGCCATCAGTGAGTTTCGAGGACAGGGCCAAGAGACCCAGTACTTC,CAISEFRGQGQETQYF
few,TRBJ2-7,TRBV4-2,TRBD1,TGTGCCAGCAGCCAAGCTCTGGGACAGAGAAGCTCCTACGAGCAGTACTTC,CASSQALGQRSSYEQYF
.,TRBJ2-7,TRBV27,TRBD2,TGTGCCAGCAGGGGGACTAGCGGGAATTCCTACGAGCAGTACTTC,CASRGTSGNSYEQYF
.,TRBJ2-5,TRBV28,.,TGTGCCAGCAGTTTGGATGCTTATAGGGGAGAGACCCAGTACTTC,CASSLDAYRGETQYF
.,TRBJ2-7,TRBV20-1,TRBD2,TGCAGTGCTAGAGACGGGAGGGCGGAAGGGCAGTACTTC,CSARDGRAEGQYF
.,TRBJ1-2,TRBV7-3,.,TGTGCCAGCAGCCCGGGGGGGGTGGAATATGGCTACACCTTC,CASSPGGVEYGYTF
.,TRBJ1-1,TRBV20-1,.,TGCAGTGCTCGTCAAACGACGGGGATGAACACTGAAGCTTTCTTT,CSARQTTGMNTEAFF
.,TRBJ1-6,TRBV19,.,TGTGCCAGTTCGGACAGAACTAATTCACCCCTCCACTTT,CASSDRTNSPLHF
.,TRBJ1-6,TRBV7-2,.,TGTGCCAGCAGCTTAGACCAGGGGCGAAATTCACCCCTCCACTTT,CASSLDQGRNSPLHF
few,TRBJ2-5,TRBV20-1,TRBD2,TGCAGTGCTAGAGACGAGACTAGCGGAATGTACCAAGAGACCCAGTACTTC,CSARDETSGMYQETQYF
few,TRBJ2-5,TRBV7-9,.,TGTGCCAGCAGCCTGGGGGGGGGCGTTGAGACCCAGTACTTC,CASSLGGGVETQYF
few,TRBJ2-5,TRBV18,TRBD1,TGTGCCAGCTCACGACAGGGAGAGACCCAGTACTTC,CASSRQGETQYF
once,TRBJ2-3,TRBV27,.,TGTGCCAGCAGACCGGCGGCTGCCCCACGGGCGCAGTATTTT,CASRPAAAPRAQYF